The 14 T cell receptor beta chains given below trace back to one sample, sequenced in a study of shared clonotypes between healthy human individuals. Sequencing was performed with immunoSEQ multiplex PCR; in TCRdb, only in-frame clones are kept and a portion is missing. The repertoire holds over a million clones, with around 82% as singletons. Material for sequencing was memory CD4+ T cells from PBMCs. Subset specified: CD45RA-negative fraction. The receptor set was obtained from a man aged 18 to 29 in good health. Some clones in this sample may be carry-over from other donors' samples.

This clone appeared a few times. The chain links TRBV18 to TRBJ2-1; 11 nucleotides line up with TRBD1. V shed 3 bases, J shed 4 bases, and the junction held 2 bases outside the gene matches. The CDR3 has 15 amino acids. CDR1 KGHSH and CDR2 LQKENI come from the germline V gene. The CDR3 coding sequence is TGTGCCAGCTCACCGGGACAGGGGGAATACAATGAGCAGTTCTTC. Translated, it gives CASSPGQGEYNEQFF.

The V call is TRBV15, the J call TRBJ2-7; D is uncertain. The germline V gene has CDR1 LNHNV and CDR2 YYDKDF (reference sequence). Trimming shortened V by 0 bases and J by 5 bases, and 5 bases separated the two germline ends. This CDR3 is 12 amino acids long. This CDR3 reads CATSRDQNEQYF. The CDR3 DNA follows: TGTGCCACCAGCAGAGATCAAAACGAGCAGTACTTC.

This sequence joins TRBV7-3 and TRBJ2-2; D is unresolved. The germline V gene has CDR1 SGHTA and CDR2 FQGTGA. The CDR3 sequence is 14 residues long. Trimming shortened V by 2 bases and J by 1 base, and 5 bases separated the two germline ends. This CDR3 is CASSLYQNTGELFF. The DNA of the CDR3 is TGTGCCAGCAGCTTATACCAGAACACCGGGGAGCTGTTTTTT.

V is TRBV4-2 and J is TRBJ2-7; 7 bases are a match to TRBD2. The CDR3 covers 15 residues. Germline V gives CDR1 LGHNA, CDR2 YNFKEQ. After removal of 5 bases from V and 3 bases from J, the junction contained 10 bases not matched to a gene. This chain's CDR3 is CASSSTGTKSYEQYF. In DNA form, the CDR3 reads TGTGCCAGCAGCTCGACCGGGACTAAGAGCTACGAGCAGTACTTC.

This chain links TRBV4-3 with TRBJ2-1; TRBD2 aligns across 9 bases. The length of the CDR3 is 17 residues. Germline V gene data show CDR1 as LGHNA and CDR2 as YSLEER. V was pared by 0 bases and J by 2 bases, with 5 bases of the junction left unmatched. The CDR3 reads CASSQDSASGTYNEQFF. The DNA of the CDR3 is TGCGCCAGCAGCCAAGATTCAGCTAGCGGGACCTACAATGAGCAGTTCTTC.

The chain carries TRBV6-1 and TRBJ1-2; a possible D gene is TRBD1 (6 bases). The CDR3 spans 13 residues. The germline V gene has CDR1 MNHNS and CDR2 SASEGT. V dropped 6 bases and J dropped 4 bases, with 12 bases sitting between them. Written as DNA, the CDR3 is TGTGCCAGCAGCCACCTAGGGGGCTATGGCTACACCTTC. It translates to CASSHLGGYGYTF.

The J gene is TRBJ2-2, the V gene TRBV28, with D possibly being TRBD2 (6 bases). Trimming shortened V by 3 bases and J by 5 bases, and 13 bases separated the two germline ends. CDR1 is MDHEN, CDR2 SYDVKM, per germline. The CDR3 covers 15 residues. The CDR3 DNA reads TGTGCCAGCAGTTTTTCGGGAGTATATACCGGGGAGCTGTTTTTT. It yields the protein CASSFSGVYTGELFF. Full variable domain (rest looked up from reference TRBV28 and TRBJ2-2): DVKVTQSSRYLVKRTGEKVFLECVQDMDHENMFWYRQDPGLGLRLIYFSYDVKMKEKGDIPEGYSVSREKKERFSLILESASTNQTSMYLCASSFSGVYTGELFFGEGSRLTVL.

The sample holds a few counts of this clone. The sample contains more than one DNA sequence encoding this CDR3. The chain is built from TRBV6-1 and TRBJ2-5, with TRBD1 identical over 8 bases. This CDR3 is 13 amino acids long. V lost 4 bases and J lost 5; bases outside the gene matches: 3. Germline-derived CDR1 and CDR2 are MNHNS and SASEGT. The CDR3 DNA is TGTGCCAGCAGTGGTGGACAGGGTGAGACCCAGTACTTC. Its protein is CASSGGQGETQYF.

J is TRBJ1-1 and V is TRBV7-3, with a possible D match to TRBD1 (6 bases). V shed 6 bases and J shed 5 bases, with 13 bases lying between them. From germline, CDR1 is SGHTA and CDR2 FQGTGA. The CDR3 has 13 amino acids. The CDR3 protein is CASSLGAGTEAFF. CDR3 nucleotide sequence: TGTGCCAGCAGTCTGGGGGCCGGGACTGAAGCTTTCTTT. Using reference TRBV7-3 and TRBJ1-1 for the parts outside the CDR3, the full variable domain is GAGVSQTPSNKVTEKGKYVELRCDPISGHTALYWYRQSLGQGPEFLIYFQGTGAADDSGLPNDRFFAVRPEGSVSTLKIQRTERGDSAVYLCASSLGAGTEAFFGQGTRLTVV.

The chain combines TRBV2 with TRBJ2-7, with D maybe TRBD1 (5 bases). The CDR3 consists of 14 residues. The V end was cut by 5 bases, the J end by 0 bases, with 11 bases between. Germline V CDR1 and CDR2: SNHLY, FYNNEI. The CDR3 region is CASSHQGISYEQYF. The CDR3 DNA sequence: TGTGCCAGCAGTCATCAGGGTATCTCCTACGAGCAGTACTTC.

The sample holds a few counts of this clone. The genes are TRBV13 and TRBJ1-1; 7 nucleotides match TRBD1. The CDR3 length is 14 residues. The V and J ends lost 5 bases and 6 bases, in that order; junction bases with no gene match: 9. Germline lookup yields CDR1 PRHDT and CDR2 FYEKMQ (reference sequence). In DNA, the CDR3 is TGTGCCAGCAGCCGTGGCAGGGGGGGGTCTGAAGCTTTCTTT. Translated: CASSRGRGGSEAFF. The full variable domain, in which reference TRBV13 and TRBJ1-1 provide the parts outside the CDR3, is AAGVIQSPRHLIKEKRETATLKCYPIPRHDTVYWYQQGPGQDPQFLISFYEKMQSDKGSIPDRFSAQQFSDYHSELNMSSLELGDSALYFCASSRGRGGSEAFFGQGTRLTVV.

As for this clone: A much larger clone differs from this one at a single base, so this may be a read error. The same CDR3 is also encoded by other DNA sequences in this sample. The V call is TRBV25-1, the J call TRBJ1-2, with 10 bases fitting TRBD1. Germline V gene sequence: CDR1 MGHDK, CDR2 SYGVNS. The CDR3 runs to 13 residues. CDR3 bases: TGCGCCAGCATGTGGGACAGGGGAAATGGCTACACCTTC. This encodes CASMWDRGNGYTF.

The rearrangement joins TRBV10-3 to TRBJ1-1; D call uncertain. This CDR3 comprises 15 residues. Trimming cost V 0 bases and J 4 bases, with 12 bases left between them. The germline V gene encodes CDR1 ENHRY and CDR2 SYGVKD. In DNA form, the CDR3 reads TGTGCCATCAGTGAGTCAAAGGTTGTAGGCACTGAAGCTTTCTTT. Translated: CAISESKVVGTEAFF.

The rearrangement uses TRBV9 and TRBJ2-7; 7 bases match TRBD2. Germline CDR1 and CDR2: SGDLS and YYNGEE. The ends lost 3 bases at V and 3 bases at J; junction bases unmatched: 6. The CDR3 spans 14 residues. In DNA, the CDR3 is TGTGCCAGCAGCGCTTCTAGCGGAAACTACGAGCAGTACTTC. This encodes CASSASSGNYEQYF.